The rows below give T cell receptor beta chains drawn from one sample of a study of identical twins. TCRdb re-derived calls from the 5' RACE reads in MiXCR, one entry per CDR3 protein. The sample yields fewer than 550,000 distinct CDR3 sequences, 12% to 15% seen once. This sample also appeared in a second study, on yellow fever vaccine responses in identical twins.

The source material was CD4+ T cells sorted from blood. The receptors come from a woman younger than 30 in good health. CDR3s include the opening cysteine and the closing phenylalanine or tryptophan. The order of the fields is V gene, CDR3 length, CDR3 protein.

>TRBV24-1|15
CATSDHTTGNQPQHF
>TRBV12-3/TRBV12-4|10
CASSRDSYTF
>TRBV10-3|13
CAISARDFYEQYF
>TRBV6-1|16
CASSEDVRPVRETQYF
>TRBV10-1|15
CASSEKGGGTDTQYF
>TRBV5-1|13
CASSLFRGNEQFF
>TRBV19|15
CASSIAYRASDTQYF
>TRBV3-1|17
CASSQADALAGTDTQYF
>TRBV5-1|15
CASSLGMGGQETQYF
>TRBV29-1|13
CSVETGGGNEQYF
>TRBV3-1|14
CASSQGGTNTEAFF
>TRBV3-1|13
CASSGGLNNEQFF
>TRBV20-1|13
CVGGGGYTDTQYF
>TRBV12-3/TRBV12-4|15
CASSPRGVNTGELFF
>TRBV11-1|18
CASSSTGTGYSGANVLTF
>TRBV15|16
CATSRDRRLEGPAQFF
>TRBV29-1|14
CSALIAVNTGELFF
>TRBV2|14
CASRRQSELYEQYF
>TRBV24-1|14
CATSDPVNTYEQYF
>TRBV13|14
CASKRGPFQETQYF
>TRBV2|14
CASYVPYGGFTQYF
>TRBV6-1|14
CASTRQGRGNEQFF
>TRBV9|13
CASSRGLQETQYF
>TRBV10-3|16
CAISAGSPLANYGYTF
>TRBV15|16
CATSRSGTGKSYEQYF
>TRBV20-1|11
CSATRRDEQYF
>TRBV7-2|15
CASSQSPGGAVEAFF
>TRBV20-1|13
CSAGDFSTDTQYF
>TRBV4-1|14
CASSQEYRPLEAFF
>TRBV29-1|13
CSVETSGGGTQYF
>TRBV12-3/TRBV12-4|16
CASSPTTGSKGQPQHF
>TRBV7-8|15
CASSLDTGRSEGYTF
>TRBV29-1|15
CSVIHWEVGADTQYF
>TRBV11-2|20
CASSLEGASAIHSGANVLTF
>TRBV6-1|13
CASNPGNTGELFF
>TRBV3-1|15
CASSPGQGVNTEAFF
>TRBV4-1|15
CASSHKTPNTGELFF
>TRBV28|14
CASVPGTRIFEQYF
>TRBV5-1|15
CASSLAGSMNTEAFF
>TRBV6-1|15
CASRHDELSGREQFF
>TRBV20-1|15
CSATITGTSQETQYF
>TRBV18|15
CASSPRTGSGETQYF
>TRBV9|14
CASSRYTGNTEAFF
>TRBV20-1|13
CSAVKQGNQPQHF
>TRBV10-3|14
CATLGGGFCYGYTF
>TRBV5-1|14
CASSLVVDRDGYTF
>TRBV5-1|12
CASSLNGNIQYF
>TRBV20-1|13
CSARKLTGTSAFF
>TRBV7-8|14
CASSLIRTSYEQYF
>TRBV6-1|16
CASSDRSTGTNEKLFF
>TRBV5-1|15
CASSLFPGDNQPQHF
>TRBV12-3/TRBV12-4|15
CASRPGTPVNTEAFF
>TRBV20-1|16
CSARERPHSGANVLTF
>TRBV18|18
CASSPRQAEGATNEKLFF
>TRBV20-1|15
CSARNAASGSDEQFF
>TRBV21-1|15
CASSREREGPETQYF
>TRBV10-3|15
CAISDLGRGSNEQFF
>TRBV12-3/TRBV12-4|12
CASSLGPREQFF
>TRBV7-6|15
CASSHGTGASYEQYF